This T cell receptor beta chain was retrieved from a study of T cell repertoires in aging, cancer and after chemotherapy. As for the study in general: Paired samples before and after chemotherapy came from glioblastoma patients receiving temozolomide-based therapy.

Amplification of TCR beta used genomic DNA extracted from peripheral blood. The CDR3 runs to 14 residues. Trimming removed 4 bases at V and 2 bases at J, with 10 bases between. Germline lookup yields CDR1 MNHEY and CDR2 SVGEGT. Multiplex touch-down PCR with TRB-A/B primers amplified rearranged V-D-J TRB sequences. TCRdb itself ran the multiplex PCR reads through MiXCR, one entry per CDR3 protein. The sample contains some 19,000 distinct CDR3 sequences, about 37% of which appear only once. V and J are TRBV6-2 or TRBV6-3 and TRBJ2-3, with D tentatively TRBD1 or TRBD2 (5 bases each). The sequence was collected from a human donor with a solid tumor. The sample taken for sequencing was blood. The CDR3: CASSFLGDTDTQYF. The DNA for the CDR3 is TGTGCCAGCAGTTTTCTGGGGGACACAGATACGCAGTATTTT.